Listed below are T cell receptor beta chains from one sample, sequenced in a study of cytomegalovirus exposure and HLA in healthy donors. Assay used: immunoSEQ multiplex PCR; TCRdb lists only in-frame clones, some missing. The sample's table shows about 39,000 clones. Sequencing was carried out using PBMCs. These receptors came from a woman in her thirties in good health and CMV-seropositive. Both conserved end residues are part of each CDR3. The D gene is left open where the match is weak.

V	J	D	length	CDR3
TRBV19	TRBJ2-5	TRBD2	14	CASSHGGVGETQYF
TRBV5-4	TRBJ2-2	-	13	CASSAINTGELFF
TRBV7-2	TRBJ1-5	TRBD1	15	CASSYRGTLNQPQHF
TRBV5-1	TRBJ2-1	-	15	CASSLEQEYSNEQFF
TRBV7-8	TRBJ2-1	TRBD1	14	CASSGTGVYDEQFF
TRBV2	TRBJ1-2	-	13	CASMDTGHSGYTF
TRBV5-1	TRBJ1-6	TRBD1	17	CASSLLRDRDYNSPLHF
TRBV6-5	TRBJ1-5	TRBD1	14	CATSRTGNNQPQHF
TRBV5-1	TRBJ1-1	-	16	CASSFTGSIVNTEAFF
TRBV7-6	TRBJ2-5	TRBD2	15	CASSLSGGVGETQYF
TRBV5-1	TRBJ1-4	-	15	CASSLTRGANEKLFF
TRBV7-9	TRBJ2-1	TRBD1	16	CASSVPPGQAYNEQFF